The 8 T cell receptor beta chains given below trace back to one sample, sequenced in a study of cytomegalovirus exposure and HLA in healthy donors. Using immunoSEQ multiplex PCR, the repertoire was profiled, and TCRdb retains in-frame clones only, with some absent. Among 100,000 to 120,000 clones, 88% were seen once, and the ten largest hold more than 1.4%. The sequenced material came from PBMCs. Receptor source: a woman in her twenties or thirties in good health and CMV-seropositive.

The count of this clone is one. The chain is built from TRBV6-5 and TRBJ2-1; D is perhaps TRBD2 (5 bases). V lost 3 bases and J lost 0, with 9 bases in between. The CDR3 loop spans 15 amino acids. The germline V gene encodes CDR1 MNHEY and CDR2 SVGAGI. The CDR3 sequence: CASSYRGSSYNEQFF. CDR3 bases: TGTGCCAGCAGTTATCGGGGAAGCTCCTACAATGAGCAGTTCTTC.

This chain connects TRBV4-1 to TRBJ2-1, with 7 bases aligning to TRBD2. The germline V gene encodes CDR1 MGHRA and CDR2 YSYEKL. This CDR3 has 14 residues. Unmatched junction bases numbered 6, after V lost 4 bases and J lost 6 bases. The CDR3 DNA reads TGCGCCAGCAGCCGGGGGGGACCGGGCAATGAGCAGTTCTTC. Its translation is CASSRGGPGNEQFF.

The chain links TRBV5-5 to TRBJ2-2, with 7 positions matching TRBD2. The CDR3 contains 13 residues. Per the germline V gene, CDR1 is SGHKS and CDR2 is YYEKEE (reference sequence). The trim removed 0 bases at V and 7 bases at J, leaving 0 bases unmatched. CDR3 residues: CASSLAGGGELFF. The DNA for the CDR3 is TGTGCCAGCAGCTTGGCGGGGGGCGGGGAGCTGTTTTTT.

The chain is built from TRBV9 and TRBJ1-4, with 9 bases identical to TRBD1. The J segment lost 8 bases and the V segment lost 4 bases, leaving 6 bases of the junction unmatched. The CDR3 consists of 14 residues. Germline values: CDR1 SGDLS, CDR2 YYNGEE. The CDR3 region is CASSRDRVGEKLFF. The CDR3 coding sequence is TGTGCCAGCAGCAGGGACAGGGTAGGCGAAAAACTGTTTTTT.

CDR3 sequence reads: CASSRSSFEGYTF. The CDR3 DNA sequence: TGTGCCAGCTCACGTTCGAGCTTTGAGGGCTACACCTTC. This chain joins TRBV18 and TRBJ1-2; D not certain. The CDR3 has 13 residues. Germline CDR1 reads KGHSH; CDR2 reads LQKENI. Trimming removed 4 bases from V and 8 bases from J, with 14 bases in between.

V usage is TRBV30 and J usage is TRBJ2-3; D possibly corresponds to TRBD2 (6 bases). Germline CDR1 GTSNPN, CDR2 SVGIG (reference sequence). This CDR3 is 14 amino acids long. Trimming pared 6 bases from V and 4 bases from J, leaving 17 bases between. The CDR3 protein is CACSRLAYSDTQYF. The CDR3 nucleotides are TGTGCCTGCTCCCGCCTAGCGTACTCAGATACGCAGTATTTT.

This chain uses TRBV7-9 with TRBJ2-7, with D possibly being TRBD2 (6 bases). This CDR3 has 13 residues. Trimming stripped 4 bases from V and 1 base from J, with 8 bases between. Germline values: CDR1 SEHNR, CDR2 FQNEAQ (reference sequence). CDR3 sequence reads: CASSSGVSYEQYF. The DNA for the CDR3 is TGTGCCAGCAGCTCGGGGGTATCCTACGAGCAGTACTTC. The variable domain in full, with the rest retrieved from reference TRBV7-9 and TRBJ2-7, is DTGVSQNPRHKITKRGQNVTFRCDPISEHNRLYWYRQTLGQGPEFLTYFQNEAQLEKSRLLSDRFSAERPKGSFSTLEIQRTEQGDSAMYLCASSSGVSYEQYFGPGTRLTVT.

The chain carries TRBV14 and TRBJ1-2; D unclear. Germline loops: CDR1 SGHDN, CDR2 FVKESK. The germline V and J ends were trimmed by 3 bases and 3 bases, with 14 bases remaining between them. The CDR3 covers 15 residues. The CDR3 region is CASSQGRGRDYGYTF. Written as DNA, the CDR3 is TGTGCCAGCAGCCAGGGCCGAGGGAGAGACTATGGCTACACCTTC.